Each of the 28 T cell receptor beta chains below was sequenced from the same sample in a study of blood T cell repertoires in COVID-19. Assay: immunoSEQ multiplex PCR; the TCRdb copy retains only in-frame clones and omits some. The sample records around 290,000 clones, more than 85% being singletons. Sequencing used peripheral blood. Source of these receptors: a man aged 40-55 years with acute or convalescent COVID-19.

The chain employs TRBV4-1 and TRBJ2-5, with D maybe TRBD1 (5 bases). Germline CDR1 reads MGHRA; CDR2 reads YSYEKL. The CDR3 contains 17 residues. V lost 2 bases to trimming and J lost 1 base, with 17 bases between them. This CDR3 reads CASSQWFFKGAQETQYF. CDR3 DNA: TGCGCCAGCAGCCAATGGTTTTTCAAAGGGGCCCAAGAGACCCAGTACTTC.

V and J are TRBV7-9 and TRBJ2-1, with 8 bases lining up with TRBD2. The CDR3 spans 18 residues. The V gene end was trimmed by 1 base and the J gene end by 0 bases; junction bases not matched to a gene: 8. In germline, CDR1 is SEHNR, CDR2 FQNEAQ (reference sequence). CDR3 amino acids: CASSLVGGGPLSYNEQFF. CDR3 sequence (DNA): TGTGCCAGCAGCTTAGTGGGCGGGGGGCCCCTCTCCTACAATGAGCAGTTCTTC.

V and J are TRBV18 and TRBJ2-3; 11 positions agree with TRBD1. V lost 2 bases, J lost 4 bases, and 2 bases stayed unmatched. Looked up from germline, CDR1 is KGHSH and CDR2 is LQKENI. The length of the CDR3 is 15 residues. Here the CDR3 reads CASSPGTGGPDTQYF. In DNA, the CDR3 is TGTGCCAGCTCACCAGGGACAGGGGGGCCAGATACGCAGTATTTT.

This rearrangement joins TRBV5-1 to TRBJ2-7, with D perhaps TRBD1 (5 bases). Trimming cost V 1 base and J 4 bases, with 12 bases left between them. CDR3 length: 14 amino acids. Germline V CDR1 and CDR2: SGHRS, YFSETQ. The CDR3 spells CASSLYQGMYEQYF. For the CDR3, the DNA is TGCGCCAGCAGCTTGTATCAGGGCATGTACGAGCAGTACTTC.

The gene calls are TRBV5-1 and TRBJ1-1, with D unresolved. The CDR3 spans 15 residues. Germline V gene lookup returns CDR1 SGHRS and CDR2 YFSETQ. V was cut by 0 bases and J by 2 bases, with 11 bases left in between. This chain's CDR3 is CASSLDPTGNTEAFF. The CDR3 DNA reads as TGCGCCAGCAGCTTGGACCCTACGGGAAACACTGAAGCTTTCTTT.

On this clone: Other DNA sequences in the sample encode the same CDR3. The J gene is TRBJ1-1, the V gene TRBV10-2; 8 nucleotides align to TRBD1. The CDR3 is made up of 12 amino acids. J was trimmed by 4 bases and V by 6 bases; bases with no gene match: 1. CDR1 is WSHSY, CDR2 SAAADI, per germline. The CDR3 bases are TGCGCCAGCAGGGACAGGGTCACTGAAGCTTTCTTT. Its protein is CASRDRVTEAFF.

J is TRBJ1-6 and V is TRBV9; D not certain. CDR3 length: 14 residues. V gave up 0 bases and J gave up 7 bases, with 8 bases separating them. Germline-derived CDR1 and CDR2 are SGDLS and YYNGEE. CDR3 region: CASSVDRTNSPLHF. CDR3 coding DNA: TGTGCCAGCAGCGTAGACAGAACAAATTCACCCCTCCACTTT.

The table lists this clone with a count of one. This chain joins TRBV18 and TRBJ2-7; 7 bases fit TRBD1. The germline V gene has CDR1 KGHSH and CDR2 LQKENI. This CDR3 contains 12 residues. Trimming cost V 3 bases and J 7 bases; bases outside gene matches: 3. CDR3 sequence reads: CASSPDRREQYF. The CDR3 coding sequence is TGTGCCAGCTCACCGGACAGGCGGGAGCAGTACTTC. The entire variable domain, with the rest obtained from reference TRBV18 and TRBJ2-7, is as follows: NAGVMQNPRHLVRRRGQEARLRCSPMKGHSHVYWYRQLPEEGLKFMVYLQKENIIDESGMPKERFSAEFPKEGPSILRIQQVVRGDSAAYFCASSPDRREQYFGPGTRLTVT.

V usage is TRBV4-1 and J usage is TRBJ1-2; D is unresolved. Germline CDR1 reads MGHRA; CDR2 reads YSYEKL. V shed 0 bases and J shed 5 bases, with 13 bases lying between them. The CDR3 covers 15 residues. CDR3 in amino acids: CASSQDSGALYGYTF. Here the CDR3 DNA reads TGCGCCAGCAGCCAAGATTCGGGAGCTTTATATGGCTACACCTTC.

The V and J genes are TRBV2 and TRBJ2-7; 7 nucleotides match TRBD1. The CDR3 is 16 residues long. Germline lookup yields CDR1 SNHLY and CDR2 FYNNEI. Losses at the gene ends were 4 bases for V and 2 bases for J; bases not matched to a gene: 11. In DNA, the CDR3 is TGTGCCAGCAGTGGATTCGGGACAGTGGTTACCTACGAGCAGTACTTC. Protein: CASSGFGTVVTYEQYF. Full variable domain (outside the CDR3, taken from reference TRBV2 and TRBJ2-7): EPEVTQTPSHQVTQMGQEVILRCVPISNHLYFYWYRQILGQKVEFLVSFYNNEISEKSEIFDDQFSVERPDGSNFTLKIRSTKLEDSAMYFCASSGFGTVVTYEQYFGPGTRLTVT.

CDR3 sequence reads: CASSLASQGNEQYF. The DNA of the CDR3 is TGTGCCAGCAGCTTAGCTTCTCAGGGGAACGAGCAGTACTTC. The V gene is TRBV11-1, the J gene TRBJ2-7; perhaps TRBD1 as D (6 bases). Germline CDR1 and CDR2: SGHAT and FQDESV (reference sequence). V was shortened by 0 bases and J by 5 bases, with 11 bases between the two germline ends. The CDR3 consists of 14 residues. Variable domain in full (rest from reference TRBV11-1 and TRBJ2-7): EAEVAQSPRYKITEKSQAVAFWCDPISGHATLYWYRQILGQGPELLVQFQDESVVDDSQLPKDRFSAERLKGVDSTLKIQPAELGDSAMYLCASSLASQGNEQYFGPGTRLTVT.

The chain combines TRBV19 with TRBJ1-2; D possibly corresponds to TRBD1 (6 bases). The V and J ends lost 5 bases and 5 bases respectively, with 21 bases between them. CDR1 and CDR2 (germline): LNHDA, SQIVND (reference sequence). The CDR3 loop spans 16 amino acids. In DNA, the CDR3 is TGTGCCAGTAGTCCCGACAGGACGAATGAGAGGTATGGCTACACCTTC. Encoded protein: CASSPDRTNERYGYTF.

This clone came up a few times. J is TRBJ1-6 and V is TRBV6-1; D might be TRBD1 (6 bases). V gave up 4 bases and J gave up 3 bases, with 19 bases separating them. The CDR3 is made up of 18 amino acids. CDR1 is MNHNS, CDR2 SASEGT, per germline. The CDR3 is CASSALLPQTGYNSPLHF. The DNA of the CDR3 is TGTGCCAGCAGTGCACTCCTCCCCCAGACAGGCTATAATTCACCCCTCCACTTT.

The chain couples TRBV2 to TRBJ2-3; the match to TRBD2 covers 7 bases. The germline gives CDR1 SNHLY, CDR2 FYNNEI. The CDR3 contains 17 residues. The V gene end was trimmed by 5 bases and the J gene end by 0 bases; junction bases not matched to a gene: 11. CDR3 in DNA: TGTGCCAGCAGTCCAGGGCGGGGGAGAGCTAGCACAGATACGCAGTATTTT. It encodes CASSPGRGRASTDTQYF.

This chain connects TRBV24-1 to TRBJ2-5; D not resolved. Per the germline V gene, CDR1 is KGHDR and CDR2 is SFDVKD. Trimming took 2 bases from V and 4 from J, leaving 7 bases between them. This CDR3 contains 13 residues. The CDR3 loop reads CATSDSNRETQYF. The CDR3 DNA reads as TGTGCCACCAGTGATTCCAACAGAGAGACCCAGTACTTC.

V gene TRBV4-1 combines with J gene TRBJ1-1; D ambiguous. This CDR3 region has 14 residues. Trimming cost V 4 bases and J 1 base, with 10 bases left between them. CDR1 is MGHRA and CDR2 is YSYEKL in the germline V gene. The CDR3 loop is CASSRPTGNTEAFF. The DNA for the CDR3 is TGCGCCAGCAGCCGCCCGACGGGGAACACTGAAGCTTTCTTT.

V usage is TRBV6-5 and J usage is TRBJ1-1; D is uncertain. The germline V and J ends were trimmed by 7 bases and 3 bases, with 15 bases remaining between them. This CDR3 has 14 residues. CDR1 is MNHEY, CDR2 SVGAGI, per germline. DNA for the CDR3: TGTGCCAGCATCCCACAAGGGAGTCACACTGAAGCTTTCTTT. It translates to CASIPQGSHTEAFF.

The chain recombines TRBV14 with TRBJ1-6; a weak D match, TRBD1 (6 bases). V shed 2 bases and J shed 0 bases, with 14 bases lying between them. In germline, CDR1 is SGHDN, CDR2 FVKESK. There are 18 residues in the CDR3. CDR3 protein: CASSQRAGAPSYNSPLHF. CDR3 coding DNA: TGTGCCAGCAGCCAACGCGCGGGGGCCCCCTCCTATAATTCACCCCTCCACTTT.

Only one count was recorded for this clone. V usage is TRBV3-1 (or the pseudogene TRBV3-2) and J usage is TRBJ1-2, with TRBD1 matching over 7 bases. V was clipped by 11 bases and J by 7 bases; unmatched bases: 16. The length of the CDR3 is 14 residues. Germline V gene data show CDR1 as LGHDT and CDR2 as YNNKEL (reference sequence). The CDR3 loop reads CAVQWTGPPAGYTF. The CDR3 region has the DNA TGTGCCGTTCAATGGACAGGTCCACCTGCTGGCTACACCTTC.

The rearrangement uses TRBV30 and TRBJ1-6, with TRBD1 matching over 7 bases. Trimming took 2 bases from V and 8 from J; bases not matched to a gene: 3. This CDR3 region has 13 residues. Germline V gene lookup returns CDR1 GTSNPN and CDR2 SVGIG (reference sequence). The CDR3 nucleotides read TGTGCCTGGAGTATCAGGGGGGATTCACCCCTCCACTTT. Protein sequence: CAWSIRGDSPLHF.

In regard to this clone: Relative to the germline gene, one junction end is altered; a read error may explain this. The chain links TRBV10-1 to TRBJ1-2; D might be TRBD1 (5 bases). The V gene's germline CDR1 is WNHNN and CDR2 SYGVQD (reference sequence). The CDR3 contains 13 residues. CDR3 in amino acids: CASSEGANYGHTF. CDR3 DNA: TGCGCCAGCAGTGAAGGGGCTAACTATGGCCACACCTTC.

This chain connects TRBV6-5 to TRBJ1-5; weak D call: TRBD1 (6 bases). Germline V gene sequence: CDR1 MNHEY, CDR2 SVGAGI. This CDR3 spans 15 amino acids. V was cut by 5 bases and J by 5 bases, with 16 bases left in between. CDR3 in DNA: TGTGCCAGCAGTATCGTCCGGGGGGGCGATCAGCCCCAGCATTTT. This sequence encodes CASSIVRGGDQPQHF.

CDR3 sequence: CASSERTVYNEQFF. Here the CDR3 DNA reads TGCGCCAGCAGCGAGCGGACGGTTTACAATGAGCAGTTCTTC. The J gene is TRBJ2-1, the V gene TRBV5-1; D possibly corresponds to TRBD2 (5 bases). Trimming took off 4 bases at V and 4 bases at J, with 12 bases between the two ends. This CDR3 is built from 14 residues. The germline CDR1 and CDR2 sequences are SGHRS and YFSETQ.

The gene calls are TRBV24-1 and TRBJ1-2; D unclear. V lost 0 bases to trimming and J lost 7 bases, with 17 bases between them. CDR1 and CDR2 from the germline V gene are KGHDR and SFDVKD. The CDR3 loop spans 16 amino acids. CDR3 in amino acids: CATSDLSVSGIGGYTF. CDR3 in DNA: TGTGCCACCAGTGATTTGTCGGTCTCGGGTATCGGTGGCTACACCTTC.

The rearrangement uses TRBV21-1 and TRBJ1-6; the table assigns TRBD1, which was not confirmed against the DNA. TRBV21-1 is a listed pseudogene. The CDR3 runs to 15 residues. CDR3 residues: CASSTQGTGRGALHF. The CDR3 nucleotides read TGTGCCAGCAGCACACAGGGGACAGGCCGGGGGGCCCTCCACTTT.

The CDR3 sequence is CAWSVEAGDNEQFF. CDR3 DNA sequence: TGTGCCTGGAGTGTGGAAGCGGGGGACAATGAGCAGTTCTTC. The chain is built from TRBV30 and TRBJ2-1; 8 bases are a match to TRBD2. This CDR3 has 14 residues. CDR1 is GTSNPN, CDR2 SVGIG, per germline (reference sequence). Unmatched junction bases numbered 3, after V lost 0 bases and J lost 5 bases.

This chain links TRBV5-4 with TRBJ2-7; D not certain. The V end was cut by 0 bases, the J end by 3 bases, with 4 bases between. The germline CDR1 and CDR2 sequences are SGHNT and YYREEE (reference sequence). The CDR3 consists of 12 residues. The CDR3 bases are TGTGCCAGCAGCTTGGCCAACTACGAGCAGTACTTC. Its protein is CASSLANYEQYF.

The chain recombines TRBV4-1 with TRBJ1-6; the match to TRBD1 covers 10 bases. The CDR3 consists of 16 residues. CDR1 is MGHRA, CDR2 YSYEKL, per germline. The V and J ends lost 4 bases and 6 bases, in that order; junction bases with no gene match: 6. CDR3 sequence: CASSPGQGWINSPLHF. The CDR3 DNA is TGCGCCAGCAGCCCGGGACAGGGGTGGATTAATTCACCCCTCCACTTT.